A selection of T cell receptor beta chains follows, all from one sample in a study of blood T cell repertoires in COVID-19. Profiled with immunoSEQ multiplex PCR; TCRdb holds only in-frame clones, not every one. The sample carries 250,000 to 300,000 clones, 88% recorded once. The sequencing sample was made of peripheral blood. These receptors were taken from a woman in her twenties or thirties with COVID-19, enrolled during active disease. Each CDR3 is given with its conserved first and last residue. Fields, in order: clone size, J gene, D gene, V gene, CDR3 DNA, CDR3 protein. A D gene is named only where the DNA matches it firmly. Rows may omit the clone size; those that give it use once, few, many or a size class.

clone size: NA; J gene: TRBJ2-7; D gene: NA; V gene: TRBV6-5; CDR3 DNA: TGTGCCAGCAGTTACCTTAGGGGGGAGGGTACCTACGAGCAGTACTTC; CDR3 protein: CASSYLRGEGTYEQYF
clone size: NA; J gene: TRBJ1-1; D gene: NA; V gene: TRBV3-1/TRBV3-2; CDR3 DNA: TGTGCCAGCAGCCTTTCACCGGGACAAGAAGCTTTCTTT; CDR3 protein: CASSLSPGQEAFF
clone size: once; J gene: TRBJ2-6; D gene: TRBD2; V gene: TRBV5-6; CDR3 DNA: TGTGCCAGCAGCTTACTAGCGGGCTCTGGGGCCAACGTCCTGACTTTC; CDR3 protein: CASSLLAGSGANVLTF
clone size: NA; J gene: TRBJ2-2; D gene: TRBD2; V gene: TRBV5-1; CDR3 DNA: TGCGCCAGCAGCTTAAGCGGGATAAACACCGGGGAGCTGTTTTTT; CDR3 protein: CASSLSGINTGELFF
clone size: NA; J gene: TRBJ2-3; D gene: TRBD1; V gene: TRBV24-1; CDR3 DNA: TGTGCCACCAGTGACCCAACAGGGGGCAGCACAGATACGCAGTATTTT; CDR3 protein: CATSDPTGGSTDTQYF
clone size: NA; J gene: TRBJ1-6; D gene: TRBD1; V gene: TRBV6-5; CDR3 DNA: TGTGCCAGCAGGGGGACAGGGGGCGATTCACCCCTCCACTTT; CDR3 protein: CASRGTGGDSPLHF
clone size: once; J gene: TRBJ1-2; D gene: TRBD1; V gene: TRBV19; CDR3 DNA: TGTGCCAGTACCGTGAAGGACAGGGACTTTGGCTACACCTTC; CDR3 protein: CASTVKDRDFGYTF
clone size: NA; J gene: TRBJ1-3; D gene: NA; V gene: TRBV27; CDR3 DNA: TGTGCCAGCAGTGTACAGGGCCGAGGCAACACCATATATTTT; CDR3 protein: CASSVQGRGNTIYF
clone size: NA; J gene: TRBJ2-1; D gene: TRBD2; V gene: TRBV3-1/TRBV3-2; CDR3 DNA: TGTGCCAGCGGGATAGCGGGAGCCAATGAGCAGTTCTTC; CDR3 protein: CASGIAGANEQFF
clone size: NA; J gene: TRBJ2-5; D gene: TRBD2; V gene: TRBV19; CDR3 DNA: TGTGCCAGTAGTATTCGGACGGGACTAGGAGTGGAGACCCAGTACTTC; CDR3 protein: CASSIRTGLGVETQYF
clone size: once; J gene: TRBJ1-4; D gene: NA; V gene: TRBV7-2; CDR3 DNA: TGTGCCAGCAGTCAACAGAGTGCAACTAATGAAAAACTGTTTTTT; CDR3 protein: CASSQQSATNEKLFF